This passage covers 5 T cell receptor beta chains from one sample sequenced in a study of monozygotic twins with inflammatory bowel disease (dated by TCRdb to between 2017 and 2020). Receptors were amplified or captured by 5' RACE. Instrument used: Illumina HiSeq 2500. The reads were reprocessed in TCRdb, with one entry per CDR3 protein sequence and no accompanying DNA. The sample table records approximately 390,000 distinct CDR3 sequences. 2% to 3% of the sample lies in the top ten. The sample consisted of blood. The receptors originated from a human donor with ulcerative colitis or Crohn's disease, or a healthy co-twin of an affected twin (not recorded which).

V and J are TRBV5-5 and TRBJ1-2; absent DNA, TCRdb's TRBD1 call cannot be checked. Germline lookup yields CDR1 SGHKS and CDR2 YYEKEE (reference sequence). This CDR3 has 15 amino acids. The CDR3 is CASKRITGSNYGYTF.

CDR3 sequence: CASSSTSGRGGSYNEQFF. The chain joins TRBV5-1 to TRBJ2-1; TCRdb's D call of TRBD2 is untestable without DNA. CDR1 and CDR2 from the germline V gene are SGHRS and YFSETQ. The CDR3 is made up of 18 amino acids.

This sequence joins TRBV5-1 and TRBJ2-1; no DNA is available, so the TRBD2 call from TCRdb remains unchecked. This CDR3 contains 18 residues. CDR1 is SGHRS, CDR2 YFSETQ, per germline. The CDR3: CASSPGLAGRYLRDEQFF.

This sequence joins TRBV5-1 and TRBJ2-7; TCRdb designates TRBD1, a call that cannot be tested without DNA. CDR1 is SGHRS, CDR2 YFSETQ, per germline. The CDR3 length is 15 residues. The chain's CDR3 is CASSLEAGDVNEQYF.

This sequence joins TRBV5-5 and TRBJ2-1. CDR3 length equals 16 residues. The germline V gene has CDR1 SGHKS and CDR2 YYEKEE (reference sequence). CDR3 region: CASSERTSEPYNEQFF.